The TCR beta chain described here comes from a study of CD8 T cells in Susac syndrome. Reverse transcription of about 0.45 to 1 ug RNA was performed with random hexamers. TCRdb ran MiXCR on the immunoSEQ multiplex PCR reads and lists one entry per CDR3 protein. The table records over 95,000 distinct CDR3 sequences, around 93% of them present only once. This CDR3 spans 21 amino acids. Germline V gives CDR1 MGHRA, CDR2 YSYEKL. V was clipped by 1 base and J by 3 bases; unmatched bases: 15. The gene calls are TRBV4-1 and TRBJ2-6, with TRBD2 matching over 10 bases. Sequencing was performed on CD8+ T cells from PBMCs. The sequence came from a human donor in good health. The CDR3 here is CASSQGISASGGKVGANVLTF. CDR3 in DNA: TGCGCCAGCAGCCAAGGGATTTCCGCTAGCGGGGGAAAGGTTGGGGCCAACGTCCTGACTTTC.